These 18 T cell receptor beta chains originate from one sample sequenced in a study of shared clonotypes between healthy human individuals. TCRdb's copy holds only in-frame clones and misses some; the assay was immunoSEQ multiplex PCR. The sample consists of a few million clones, over 85% of them appearing once. The sequenced material came from naive CD4+ T cells sorted from blood. Subset here: CD45RA+ positively selected. The source is a man younger than 35 in good health.

The gene calls are TRBV30 and TRBJ1-5; TRBD1 agrees at 9 bases. The length of the CDR3 is 14 residues. V gave up 1 base and J gave up 4 bases; unmatched junction bases: 2. CDR1 GTSNPN and CDR2 SVGIG come from the germline V gene (reference sequence). CDR3 loop: CAWSEGTGNQPQHF. Here the CDR3 DNA reads TGTGCCTGGAGTGAAGGGACAGGGAATCAGCCCCAGCATTTT.

The genes are TRBV4-3 and TRBJ1-5; unclear D gene. Germline CDR1 LGHNA, CDR2 YSLEER. V lost 0 bases and J 1 base, leaving 10 bases between the germline ends. This CDR3 spans 16 amino acids. CDR3 protein: CASSQDFFVSNQPQHF. The CDR3 nucleotides are TGCGCCAGCAGCCAAGATTTTTTCGTCAGCAATCAGCCCCAGCATTTT.

The gene calls are TRBV29-1 and TRBJ2-7; 8 bases fit TRBD1. The J segment lost 1 base and the V segment lost 6 bases, leaving 8 bases of the junction unmatched. CDR1 is SQVTM and CDR2 is ANQGSEA in the germline V gene. There are 14 residues in the CDR3. CDR3 nucleotide sequence: TGCAGCGTAGCACAGGGACAGGCGTCCTACGAGCAGTACTTC. Translated: CSVAQGQASYEQYF.

The V and J genes are TRBV5-6 and TRBJ2-3, with TRBD1 as a possible D gene (6 bases). The CDR3 has 15 residues. The V end lost 2 bases, the J end lost 0 bases, and 10 bases lay between the germline ends. Germline V lookup: CDR1 SGHDT, CDR2 YYEEEE. CDR3 region: CASSFGQISTDTQYF. The CDR3, as DNA: TGTGCCAGCAGCTTCGGACAGATTAGCACAGATACGCAGTATTTT.

The chain couples TRBV30 to TRBJ2-1; possibly TRBD2 for D (5 bases). Per germline, CDR1 GTSNPN and CDR2 SVGIG (reference sequence). V shed 3 bases and J shed 9 bases, with 18 bases lying between them. This CDR3 has 14 residues. CDR3 DNA: TGTGCCTGGAGCGCTTTGGGGAGTTTTCCTGAGCAGTTCTTC. This encodes CAWSALGSFPEQFF.

V usage is TRBV5-1 and J usage is TRBJ2-5; weak D call: TRBD2 (6 bases). The J call may be incorrect, as the DNA end agrees better with TRBJ2-7. The CDR3 is made up of 15 amino acids. CDR1 and CDR2 from the germline V gene are SGHRS and YFSETQ. CDR3 residues: CASSLVGGEGYEQYF. CDR3 nucleotide sequence: TGCGCCAGCAGCTTGGTTGGCGGGGAAGGCTACGAGCAGTACTTC.

The chain uses TRBV7-9 and TRBJ1-2; D not resolved. The germline V gene encodes CDR1 SEHNR and CDR2 FQNEAQ (reference sequence). V shed 1 base and J shed 0 bases, with 3 bases lying between them. The CDR3 is 13 residues long. The CDR3 coding sequence is TGTGCCAGCAGCTTAGTAGCTAACTATGGCTACACCTTC. This encodes CASSLVANYGYTF.

The V and J genes are TRBV29-1 and TRBJ1-6; possible D gene TRBD1, 5 bases. This CDR3 spans 15 amino acids. Germline V CDR1 and CDR2: SQVTM, ANQGSEA. V was shortened by 1 base and J by 5 bases, with 12 bases between the two germline ends. This CDR3 is CSVEGGGIDNSPLHF. DNA of the CDR3: TGCAGCGTTGAAGGGGGGGGGATTGATAATTCACCCCTCCACTTT.

The rearrangement links TRBV7-9 to TRBJ1-2, with D hard to call. The ends were cut back, 7 bases at V and 8 bases at J, with 20 bases in the middle. This CDR3 is 14 amino acids long. Germline-derived CDR1 and CDR2 are SEHNR and FQNEAQ (reference sequence). The CDR3 region is CASTQRTGPGGYTF. For the CDR3, the DNA is TGTGCCAGCACTCAAAGGACGGGTCCGGGAGGCTACACCTTC. The full variable domain, with the rest looked up from reference TRBV7-9 and TRBJ1-2, is DTGVSQNPRHKITKRGQNVTFRCDPISEHNRLYWYRQTLGQGPEFLTYFQNEAQLEKSRLLSDRFSAERPKGSFSTLEIQRTEQGDSAMYLCASTQRTGPGGYTFGSGTRLTVV.

The V gene is TRBV18, the J gene TRBJ2-7; maybe TRBD1 (5 bases). CDR3 length: 15 residues. Germline V CDR1 and CDR2: KGHSH, LQKENI. The V end lost 5 bases, the J end lost 4 bases, and 18 bases lay between the germline ends. In DNA, the CDR3 is TGTGCCAGCTCAGTCACAGGACAATATGGTTACGAGCAGTACTTC. This sequence encodes CASSVTGQYGYEQYF.

This chain links TRBV7-9 with TRBJ2-2; D remains unclear. Germline loops: CDR1 SEHNR, CDR2 FQNEAQ (reference sequence). The CDR3 totals 14 residues. Between the trimmed V and J ends, which lost 5 bases and 0 bases, there was a span of 7 bases. In DNA, the CDR3 is TGTGCCAGCAGCCTTTACTCGAACACCGGGGAGCTGTTTTTT. Translating it yields CASSLYSNTGELFF. The variable domain in full, completed from reference TRBV7-9 and TRBJ2-2, reads DTGVSQNPRHKITKRGQNVTFRCDPISEHNRLYWYRQTLGQGPEFLTYFQNEAQLEKSRLLSDRFSAERPKGSFSTLEIQRTEQGDSAMYLCASSLYSNTGELFFGEGSRLTVL.

The V gene is TRBV5-4, the J gene TRBJ1-4, with TRBD1 matching 8 bases. V gave up 1 base and J gave up 4 bases; unmatched junction bases: 6. The germline CDR1 and CDR2 sequences are SGHNT and YYREEE (reference sequence). The length of the CDR3 is 16 residues. CDR3: CASSLTGGGGNEKLFF. The CDR3 region has the DNA TGTGCCAGCAGCTTGACAGGGGGAGGTGGTAATGAAAAACTGTTTTTT.

Regarding this clone: This same CDR3 is encoded by further DNA sequences in the sample. The genes are TRBV18 and TRBJ1-1, with 8 bases matching TRBD1. The CDR3 totals 15 residues. Germline V gene lookup returns CDR1 KGHSH and CDR2 LQKENI. Trimming removed 6 bases from V and 2 bases from J; junction bases left unmatched: 8. CDR3: CASSLSGTGNTEAFF. CDR3 bases: TGTGCCAGCTCTCTTTCCGGGACAGGAAACACTGAAGCTTTCTTT.

The chain couples TRBV7-9 to TRBJ2-3, with 11 bases that match TRBD2. V shed 5 bases, J shed 1 base, and the junction held 8 bases outside the gene matches. The CDR3 contains 17 residues. Germline loops: CDR1 SEHNR, CDR2 FQNEAQ (reference sequence). CDR3 amino acids: CASSDLPGLAGTDTQYF. The CDR3 coding sequence is TGTGCCAGCAGCGATCTTCCGGGACTAGCGGGCACAGATACGCAGTATTTT. Full variable domain (missing parts from reference TRBV7-9 and TRBJ2-3): DTGVSQNPRHKITKRGQNVTFRCDPISEHNRLYWYRQTLGQGPEFLTYFQNEAQLEKSRLLSDRFSAERPKGSFSTLEIQRTEQGDSAMYLCASSDLPGLAGTDTQYFGPGTRLTVL.

The V call is TRBV13, the J call TRBJ1-1, with D tentatively TRBD1 (5 bases). The germline V gene has CDR1 PRHDT and CDR2 FYEKMQ (reference sequence). V lost 0 bases to trimming and J lost 0 bases, with 11 bases between them. The CDR3 consists of 16 residues. The CDR3 loop reads CASSLGAGRMNTEAFF. The CDR3 DNA follows: TGTGCCAGCAGCTTAGGGGCAGGGAGAATGAACACTGAAGCTTTCTTT.

Concerning this clone itself: This specimen includes other DNA sequences encoding the same CDR3. The chain carries TRBV5-4 and TRBJ2-3; 9 bases are shared with TRBD2. The CDR3 consists of 14 residues. V dropped 4 bases and J dropped 1; count of bases not matched to a gene: 1. The V gene's germline CDR1 is SGHNT and CDR2 YYREEE (reference sequence). The DNA for the CDR3 is TGTGCCAGCAGCCTAGCGGGACGCACAGATACGCAGTATTTT. As protein: CASSLAGRTDTQYF.

The chain uses TRBV5-4 and TRBJ1-2, with D maybe TRBD1 (5 bases). Trimming took off 0 bases at V and 7 bases at J, with 16 bases between the two ends. There are 15 residues in the CDR3. CDR1 and CDR2 (germline): SGHNT, YYREEE (reference sequence). The CDR3 DNA is TGTGCCAGCAGCTTGGCCCAGGGAAGGCGGGTTGGCTACACCTTC. It is translated as CASSLAQGRRVGYTF.

The genes are TRBV2 and TRBJ2-1, with TRBD2 matching 12 bases. This CDR3 spans 15 amino acids. J gave up 10 bases and V 0 bases, and 4 bases lay outside the gene matches. CDR1 SNHLY and CDR2 FYNNEI come from the germline V gene. The CDR3 bases are TGTGCCAGCAGTGAAGCGACTAGCGGGGGTAGGGAGCAGTTCTTC. Amino acid sequence: CASSEATSGGREQFF. The whole variable domain, remainder taken from reference TRBV2 and TRBJ2-1, is EPEVTQTPSHQVTQMGQEVILRCVPISNHLYFYWYRQILGQKVEFLVSFYNNEISEKSEIFDDQFSVERPDGSNFTLKIRSTKLEDSAMYFCASSEATSGGREQFFGPGTRLTVL.